A single sample gave rise to the 19 T cell receptor beta chains below, sequenced in a study of cytomegalovirus exposure and HLA in healthy donors. 60 Vbeta and 13 Jbeta primers were used in PCR. Assay used: immunoSEQ multiplex PCR; TCRdb lists only in-frame clones, some missing. Altogether under 200,000 clones are present, approximately 67% being singletons, with the ten largest covering 3.5% to 5.5%. The sequencing input was PBMCs. These receptors came from a woman aged 18-29 years in good health and CMV-seropositive.

The V and J genes are TRBV5-6 and TRBJ2-5; the D gene is possibly TRBD2 (5 bases). The V end was cut by 4 bases, the J end by 2 bases, with 12 bases between. This CDR3 has 14 residues. Germline V gene lookup returns CDR1 SGHDT and CDR2 YYEEEE. In DNA, the CDR3 is TGTGCCAGCAGCCCAAGGACTTTTCAAGAGACCCAGTACTTC. Its protein is CASSPRTFQETQYF.

This clone was counted only a few times. V and J are TRBV4-2 and TRBJ2-2; no reliable D call. Deletions cut 0 bases from V and 5 bases from J, with 7 bases between. The V gene's germline CDR1 is LGHNA and CDR2 YNFKEQ. CDR3 length: 14 residues. In nucleotides, the CDR3 is TGTGCCAGCAGCCAAGAAAAAGCTACCGGGGAGCTGTTTTTT. This translates into CASSQEKATGELFF.

The chain combines TRBV5-8 with TRBJ1-2, with 9 bases lining up with TRBD1. The germline gives CDR1 SGHTS, CDR2 YDEGEE. The CDR3 extends over 15 amino acids. V trimming: 4 bases; J trimming: 5 bases; junction bases outside the gene matches: 9. CDR3 DNA sequence: TGTGCCAGCAGCCTGTTCATAGGACAGGGGTATGGCTACACCTTC. It is translated as CASSLFIGQGYGYTF.

V and J are TRBV4-2 and TRBJ2-7; D may be TRBD2 (5 bases). Trimming pared 0 bases from V and 1 base from J, leaving 10 bases between. CDR3 length: 15 residues. Germline V gives CDR1 LGHNA, CDR2 YNFKEQ. CDR3 nucleotides: TGTGCCAGCAGCCAAGAGTCCGGGGAGTCCTACGAGCAGTACTTC. Protein product: CASSQESGESYEQYF.

This clone was counted only a few times. The CDR3 DNA sequence: TGCGCCAGCAGCCAGCAGGGGGCTTACACTGAAGCTTTCTTT. This codes for CASSQQGAYTEAFF. This chain joins TRBV4-3 and TRBJ1-1, with 8 bases that match TRBD1. Germline V gene data show CDR1 as LGHNA and CDR2 as YSLEER. J gave up 3 bases and V 3 bases, and 3 bases lay outside the gene matches. The CDR3 is 14 residues long.

The chain links TRBV7-3 to TRBJ1-6; no reliable D call. Germline V gene sequence: CDR1 SGHTA, CDR2 FQGTGA. This CDR3 has 13 amino acids. V lost 3 bases, J lost 9 bases, and 9 bases lay in between. CDR3 DNA: TGTGCCAGCAGCTTCACAGTAGGTTCACCCCTCCACTTT. It specifies CASSFTVGSPLHF.

This clone was detected only a few times. V usage is TRBV28 and J usage is TRBJ1-3, with unresolved D. Germline V gives CDR1 MDHEN, CDR2 SYDVKM. This CDR3 has 14 amino acids. The ends were cut back, 4 bases at V and 0 bases at J, with 7 bases in the middle. CDR3 protein: CASSSWSSGNTIYF. The DNA for the CDR3 is TGTGCCAGCAGTTCCTGGAGCTCTGGAAACACCATATATTTT.

The V and J genes are TRBV5-8 and TRBJ1-3; 11 bases match TRBD1. With 5 bases clipped from V and 4 bases from J, the junction kept 2 bases outside the gene matches. The CDR3 is 14 amino acids. From germline, CDR1 is SGHTS and CDR2 YDEGEE. CDR3 nucleotide sequence: TGTGCCAGCAGGGGGACAGGGGGAGGAAACACCATATATTTT. Encoded protein: CASRGTGGGNTIYF.

The J gene is TRBJ2-7, the V gene TRBV7-9, with a possible D match to TRBD1 (6 bases). The CDR3 totals 15 residues. Trimming pared 1 base from V and 5 bases from J, leaving 15 bases between. Looked up from germline, CDR1 is SEHNR and CDR2 is FQNEAQ (reference sequence). The chain's CDR3 is CASSLGPGEWDEQYF. As DNA, the CDR3 is TGTGCCAGCAGCTTAGGCCCAGGGGAGTGGGACGAGCAGTACTTC.

The rearrangement uses TRBV27 and TRBJ2-1; 13 bases are shared with TRBD2. Germline V gives CDR1 MNHEY, CDR2 SMNVEV (reference sequence). The CDR3 consists of 16 residues. V was pared by 6 bases and J by 8 bases, with 10 bases of the junction left unmatched. CDR3 nucleotides: TGTGCCAGCAGCAGGACTAGCGGGAGTTCGGGCCATGAGCAGTTCTTC. Translating it yields CASSRTSGSSGHEQFF.

The V call is TRBV7-9, the J call TRBJ1-4; D possibly corresponds to TRBD1 (5 bases). The CDR3 extends over 14 amino acids. The ends were cut back, 2 bases at V and 10 bases at J, with 14 bases in the middle. Germline CDR1 SEHNR, CDR2 FQNEAQ (reference sequence). The DNA of the CDR3 is TGTGCCAGCAGCTTATCTCGACAGCCATCAAAACTGTTTTTT. Translating it yields CASSLSRQPSKLFF.

The chain carries TRBV30 and TRBJ2-3, with 7 bases that match TRBD2. There are 14 residues in the CDR3. Germline trimming cut 5 bases from V and 4 bases from J; bases unmatched to any gene: 9. The germline CDR1 and CDR2 sequences are GTSNPN and SVGIG (reference sequence). The CDR3 bases are TGTGCCTGGGTGGCGGGAGAGGCATCAGATACGCAGTATTTT. Translation: CAWVAGEASDTQYF. Supplemented by reference TRBV30 and TRBJ2-3, the full variable domain reads SQTIHQWPATLVQPVGSPLSLECTVEGTSNPNLYWYRQAAGRGLQLLFYSVGIGQISSEVPQNLSASRPQDRQFILSSKKLLLSDSGFYLCAWVAGEASDTQYFGPGTRLTVL.

This clone was observed a handful of times. This sequence joins TRBV10-3 and TRBJ2-6; a possible D gene is TRBD1 (6 bases). The CDR3 has 16 residues. Trimming removed 5 bases at V and 2 bases at J, with 13 bases between. CDR1 and CDR2 (germline): ENHRY, SYGVKD. This chain's CDR3 is CAISRDNTPGANVLTF. DNA for the CDR3: TGTGCCATCAGTCGGGACAATACTCCTGGGGCCAACGTCCTGACTTTC.

The gene calls are TRBV7-3 and TRBJ2-1, with D possibly TRBD2 on 5 matching bases. Germline-derived CDR1 and CDR2 are SGHTA and FQGTGA. The V end lost 3 bases, the J end lost 5 bases, and 8 bases lay between the germline ends. This CDR3 has 13 amino acids. CDR3 residues: CASSLAGNNEQFF. DNA of the CDR3: TGTGCCAGCAGCTTGGCGGGTAACAATGAGCAGTTCTTC.

This clone was seen a few times. The chain combines TRBV6-1 with TRBJ1-4; D is unclear. The CDR3 totals 15 residues. Germline V CDR1 and CDR2: MNHNS, SASEGT. The germline V and J ends were trimmed by 2 bases and 5 bases, with 12 bases remaining between them. In DNA form, the CDR3 reads TGTGCCAGCAGTGAATGGATACCGACAAATGAAAAACTGTTTTTT. Amino acid sequence: CASSEWIPTNEKLFF.

CDR3 residues: CASSLRGTANEQFF. The CDR3 DNA is TGTGCCAGCAGTCTGCGGGGAACCGCCAATGAGCAGTTCTTC. The chain recombines TRBV25-1 with TRBJ2-1; a weak D match, TRBD2 (6 bases). V lost 5 bases and J lost 6, with 14 bases in between. The CDR3 runs 14 residues. The V gene's germline CDR1 is MGHDK and CDR2 SYGVNS.

The chain recombines TRBV6-6 with TRBJ1-1, with 7 positions matching TRBD1. Germline-derived CDR1 and CDR2 are MNHNY and SVGAGI (reference sequence). V gave up 6 bases and J gave up 3 bases; unmatched junction bases: 10. The CDR3 runs 15 residues. The CDR3 nucleotides read TGTGCCAGCAGCCCCCGACGCAGGGGGGACACTGAAGCTTTCTTT. This gives the protein CASSPRRRGDTEAFF.

The rearrangement joins TRBV5-4 to TRBJ1-4, with 9 bases aligning to TRBD1. Germline values: CDR1 SGHNT, CDR2 YYREEE (reference sequence). The CDR3 is made up of 17 amino acids. With V trimmed by 3 bases and J by 8 bases, 14 bases remained unmatched. The CDR3 sequence: CASSSLRGDRAQEKLFF. CDR3 in DNA: TGTGCCAGCAGCTCCCTTCGGGGGGACAGGGCTCAGGAAAAACTGTTTTTT.

V usage is TRBV19 and J usage is TRBJ1-1; D is perhaps TRBD1 (5 bases). From germline, CDR1 is LNHDA and CDR2 SQIVND (reference sequence). The CDR3 is 16 amino acids. V gave up 4 bases and J gave up 1 base, with 16 bases separating them. CDR3: CASSRRSGHSNTEAFF. In DNA, the CDR3 is TGTGCCAGTAGTAGACGCTCAGGACACTCGAACACTGAAGCTTTCTTT.